This TCR beta chain was observed in a study of CD8 T cells in Susac syndrome (dated by TCRdb to the late 2010s). Context from the whole study: The study used repertoire sequencing to test whether antigen drove CD8+ T cell activation and differentiation in Susac syndrome.

About this clonotype itself: Its antigen remains undetermined. Base quality data are lacking; no much larger clone is found one base away.

RNA was extracted using the RNeasy kit, and roughly 0.5 to 1 ug of the RNA was reverse transcribed with random hexamers. TCR beta CDR3 regions were amplified with the immunoSEQ multiplex PCR assay covering 54 Vbeta and 13 Jbeta segments. Bias from PCR amplification was corrected by using a synthetic template baseline for primer optimization and for computational correction. On the authors' methods: Reads were annotated to V, D and J genes according to IMGT and were analyzed with immunoSEQ Analyzer, with only productive sequences retained. Clonality was calculated as one minus the Shannon entropy normalized by log2 of the number of productive unique sequences. For each patient and control, public and private clones were evaluated within the 100 most prevalent clones. A clone was defined as Susac-specific if it was absent from the healthy and MS cohorts, from 950 to 1,300 published viral clones and from other ImmuneACCESS disease sequences. TCRdb cleaned the public reads at Q25 with fastp, built clones with MiXCR and kept in-frame beta chains. Duplicate CDR3 protein sequences are folded into a single record with the most common DNA and genes. It is TCRdb's table, rather than the study itself, that gives the V and J calls and clone size. The sample includes approximately 230,000 distinct CDR3 sequences, with 93% observed a single time. Clones ranked in the top ten supply around 0.07% of the sample.

Peripheral blood CD8+ and CD4+ T cells from healthy donors, Susac syndrome patients and multiple sclerosis patients were profiled using high-throughput TCR beta sequencing. Treatment-naive patients with stable or active relapsing-remitting disease fulfilling revised McDonald criteria were used as multiple sclerosis controls. Bulk CD8+ and CD4+ T cells were purified by magnetic negative isolation, whereas CD8+ TEMRA cells were enriched by FACS. Blood was collected in EDTA tubes and processed within 24 hours, with PBMCs isolated through density gradient centrifugation. PBMCs destined for TCR sequencing were cryopreserved in liquid nitrogen and later thawed in a 37 °C water bath. A purity of at least 90% was achieved for sorted or isolated CD4+, CD8+ and CD8+ TEMRA cells. CDR1 and CDR2, per the germline V gene, are SNHLY and FYNNEI. The CDR3 has 15 amino acids, counting the end cysteine and phenylalanine. Just the 45-base CDR3 DNA is kept, in frame starting at base 1. V loses 9 bases of germline sequence and J loses 4 bases, and the interval between the two ends is 18 bases.

The research as a whole found: The TCR sequencing and HLA analysis was acknowledged to have included a relatively small number of individuals.

This chain joins TRBV2 to TRBJ1-4, with TRBD1 perhaps the D gene, on 6 matching bases. The clonotype originates from a human donor with multiple sclerosis. The sample comprised CD4+ T cells from PBMCs. The CDR3: CASHGIGDINEKLFF. The DNA is as follows: TGTGCCAGTCACGGGATCGGGGACATTAATGAAAAACTGTTTTTT.